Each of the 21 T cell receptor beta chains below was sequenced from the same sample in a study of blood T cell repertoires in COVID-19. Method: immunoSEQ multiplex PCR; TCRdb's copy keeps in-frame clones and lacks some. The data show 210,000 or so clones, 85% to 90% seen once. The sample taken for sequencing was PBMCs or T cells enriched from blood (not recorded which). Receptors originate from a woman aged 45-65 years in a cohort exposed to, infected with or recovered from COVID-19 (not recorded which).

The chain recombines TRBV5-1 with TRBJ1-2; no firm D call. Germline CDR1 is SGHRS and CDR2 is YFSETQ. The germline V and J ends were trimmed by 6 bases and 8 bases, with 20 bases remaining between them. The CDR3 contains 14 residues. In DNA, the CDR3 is TGCGCCAGCAAACTCTCACCTTACGCTACCGGCTACACCTTC. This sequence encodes CASKLSPYATGYTF.

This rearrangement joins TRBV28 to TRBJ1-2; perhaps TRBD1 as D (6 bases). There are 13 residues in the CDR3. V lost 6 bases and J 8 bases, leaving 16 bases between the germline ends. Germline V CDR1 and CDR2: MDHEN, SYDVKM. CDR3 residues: CASRLGQLHGYTF. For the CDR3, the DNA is TGTGCCAGCAGGCTTGGACAGCTACACGGCTACACCTTC.

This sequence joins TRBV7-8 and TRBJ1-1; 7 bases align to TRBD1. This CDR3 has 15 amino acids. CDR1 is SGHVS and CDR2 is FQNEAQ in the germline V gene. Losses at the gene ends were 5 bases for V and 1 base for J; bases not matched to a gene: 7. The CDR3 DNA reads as TGTGCCAGCAGCCTTACGACAGGGAGGAACACTGAAGCTTTCTTT. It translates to CASSLTTGRNTEAFF.

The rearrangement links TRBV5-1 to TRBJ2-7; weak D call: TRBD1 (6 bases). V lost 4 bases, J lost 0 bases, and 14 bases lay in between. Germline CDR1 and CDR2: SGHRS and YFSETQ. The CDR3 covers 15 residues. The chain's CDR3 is CASSVNTGISYEQYF. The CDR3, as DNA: TGCGCCAGCAGCGTCAACACAGGGATCTCCTACGAGCAGTACTTC.

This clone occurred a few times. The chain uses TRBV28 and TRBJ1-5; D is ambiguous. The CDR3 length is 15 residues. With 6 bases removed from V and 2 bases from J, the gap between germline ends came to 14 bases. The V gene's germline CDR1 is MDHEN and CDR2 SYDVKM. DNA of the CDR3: TGTGCCAGCAGCCCAGGCTATTTGGGCAATCAGCCCCAGCATTTT. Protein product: CASSPGYLGNQPQHF.

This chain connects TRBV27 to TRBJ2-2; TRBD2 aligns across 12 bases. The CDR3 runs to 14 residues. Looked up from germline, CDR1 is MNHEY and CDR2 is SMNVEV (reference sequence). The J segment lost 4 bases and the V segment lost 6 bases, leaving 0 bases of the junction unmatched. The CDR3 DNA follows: TGTGCCAGCAGACTAGCGGGGGGCACCGGGGAGCTGTTTTTT. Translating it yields CASRLAGGTGELFF.

The CDR3 DNA reads TGCAGCGTGCCCACAGGGGGTTGGGGCTACACCTTC. Encoded protein: CSVPTGGWGYTF. The J gene is TRBJ1-2, the V gene TRBV29-1; 8 nucleotides agree with TRBD1. The V gene end was trimmed by 6 bases and the J gene end by 8 bases; junction bases not matched to a gene: 8. Germline CDR1 reads SQVTM; CDR2 reads ANQGSEA. This CDR3 comprises 12 residues.

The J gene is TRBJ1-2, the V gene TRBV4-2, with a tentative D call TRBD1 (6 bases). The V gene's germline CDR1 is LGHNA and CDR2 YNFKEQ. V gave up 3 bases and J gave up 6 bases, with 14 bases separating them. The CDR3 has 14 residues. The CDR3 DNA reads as TGTGCCAGCAGCCACTTGCTAACAGGGAATGGCTACACCTTC. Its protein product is CASSHLLTGNGYTF.

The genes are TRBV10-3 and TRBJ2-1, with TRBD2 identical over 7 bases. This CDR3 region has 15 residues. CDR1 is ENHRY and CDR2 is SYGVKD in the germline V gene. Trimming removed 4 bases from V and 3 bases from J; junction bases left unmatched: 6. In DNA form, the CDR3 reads TGTGCCATCAGTGGGAGGGAGGGTATCTACAATGAGCAGTTCTTC. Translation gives CAISGREGIYNEQFF.

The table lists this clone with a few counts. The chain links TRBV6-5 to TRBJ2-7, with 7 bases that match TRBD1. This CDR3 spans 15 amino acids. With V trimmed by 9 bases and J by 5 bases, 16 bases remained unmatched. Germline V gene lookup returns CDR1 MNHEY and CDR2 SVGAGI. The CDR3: CASYKRQGRWDEQYF. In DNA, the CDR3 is TGTGCCAGTTATAAGAGACAGGGCAGGTGGGACGAGCAGTACTTC.

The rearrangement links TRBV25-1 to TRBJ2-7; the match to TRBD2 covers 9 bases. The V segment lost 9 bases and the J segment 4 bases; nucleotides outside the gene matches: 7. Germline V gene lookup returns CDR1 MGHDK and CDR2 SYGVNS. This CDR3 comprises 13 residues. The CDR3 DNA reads TGTGCCAGTGTTGCGGGGGGGCTATACGAGCAGTACTTC. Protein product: CASVAGGLYEQYF.

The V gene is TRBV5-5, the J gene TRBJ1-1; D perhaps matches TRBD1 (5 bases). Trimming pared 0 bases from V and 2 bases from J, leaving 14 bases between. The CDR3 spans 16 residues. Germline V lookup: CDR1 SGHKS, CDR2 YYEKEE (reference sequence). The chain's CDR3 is CASSLGGAGLNTEAFF. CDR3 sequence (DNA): TGTGCCAGCAGCTTGGGTGGGGCAGGGTTAAACACTGAAGCTTTCTTT.

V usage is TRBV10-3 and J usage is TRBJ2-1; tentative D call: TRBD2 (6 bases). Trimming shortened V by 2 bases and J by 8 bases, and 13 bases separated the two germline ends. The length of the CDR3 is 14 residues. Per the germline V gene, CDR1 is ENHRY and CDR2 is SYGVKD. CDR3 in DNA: TGTGCCATCAGTGAGAGGCGGGGTAGCGATGAGCAGTTCTTC. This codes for CAISERRGSDEQFF.

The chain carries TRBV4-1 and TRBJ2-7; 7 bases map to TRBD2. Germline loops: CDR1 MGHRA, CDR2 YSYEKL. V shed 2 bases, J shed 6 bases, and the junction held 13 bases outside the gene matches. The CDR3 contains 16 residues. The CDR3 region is CASSQRERGGGSEQYF. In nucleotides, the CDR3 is TGCGCCAGCAGCCAAAGGGAACGCGGGGGAGGATCCGAGCAGTACTTC.

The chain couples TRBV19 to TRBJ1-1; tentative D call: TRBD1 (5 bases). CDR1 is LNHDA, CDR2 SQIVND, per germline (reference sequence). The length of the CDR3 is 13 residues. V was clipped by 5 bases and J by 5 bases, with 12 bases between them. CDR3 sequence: CASSFRVKTEAFF. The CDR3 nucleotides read TGTGCCAGTAGTTTCAGGGTTAAAACTGAAGCTTTCTTT.

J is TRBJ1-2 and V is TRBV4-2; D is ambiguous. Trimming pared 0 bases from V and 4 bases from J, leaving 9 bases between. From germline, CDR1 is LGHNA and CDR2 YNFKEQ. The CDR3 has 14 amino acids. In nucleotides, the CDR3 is TGTGCCAGCAGCCAAGATGCGGCGGTCTATGGCTACACCTTC. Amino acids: CASSQDAAVYGYTF.

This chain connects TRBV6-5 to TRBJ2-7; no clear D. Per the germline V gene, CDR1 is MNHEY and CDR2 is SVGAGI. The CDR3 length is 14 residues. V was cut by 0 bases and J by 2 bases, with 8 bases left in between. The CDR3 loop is CASSYSGSPYEQYF. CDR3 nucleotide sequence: TGTGCCAGCAGTTACTCGGGCAGTCCCTACGAGCAGTACTTC.

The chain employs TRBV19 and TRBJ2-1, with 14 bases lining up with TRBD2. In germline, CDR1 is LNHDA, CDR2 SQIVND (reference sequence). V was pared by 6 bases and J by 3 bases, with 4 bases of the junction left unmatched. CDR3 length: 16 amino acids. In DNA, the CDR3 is TGTGCCAGTAGGGGACTAGCGGGGGCTTACTACAATGAGCAGTTCTTC. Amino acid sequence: CASRGLAGAYYNEQFF.

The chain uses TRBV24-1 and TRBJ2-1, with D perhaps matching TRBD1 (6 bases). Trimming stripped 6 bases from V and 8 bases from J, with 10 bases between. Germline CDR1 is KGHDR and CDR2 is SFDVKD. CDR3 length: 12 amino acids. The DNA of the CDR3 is TGTGCCACCAGTTCACAGGGCTATGAGCAGTTCTTC. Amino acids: CATSSQGYEQFF.

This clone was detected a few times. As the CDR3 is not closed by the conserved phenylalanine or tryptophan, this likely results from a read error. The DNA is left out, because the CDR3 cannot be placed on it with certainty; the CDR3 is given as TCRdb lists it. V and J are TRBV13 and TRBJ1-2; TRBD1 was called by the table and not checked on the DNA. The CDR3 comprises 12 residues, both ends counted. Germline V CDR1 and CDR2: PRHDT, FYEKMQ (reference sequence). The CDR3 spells CASSAGTDQLRL.

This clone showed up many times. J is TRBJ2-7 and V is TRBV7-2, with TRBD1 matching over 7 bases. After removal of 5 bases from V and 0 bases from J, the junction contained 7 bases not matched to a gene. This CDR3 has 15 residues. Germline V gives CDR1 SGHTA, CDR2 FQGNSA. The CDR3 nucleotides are TGTGCCAGCAGCAGGGACAGACTGATCTCCTACGAGCAGTACTTC. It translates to CASSRDRLISYEQYF.